This T cell receptor (beta chain) was obtained from a study of radiotherapy plus CTLA-4 blockade in lung cancer. Regarding the study as a whole: Once radiotherapy plus ipilimumab had been given, TCR clones derived from tumor expanded in blood.

This table comes from immunoSEQ multiplex PCR, and its TCRdb copy is limited to in-frame clones, with some not included. The sample includes 30,000 to 35,000 clones, 80% to 90% of them seen just once. Concerning this clone: Its antigen remains unknown.

This sequence was found in a human donor with non-small cell lung cancer that progressed on radiotherapy plus ipilimumab. Sequenced here: peripheral blood, sampled from a patient treated with radiotherapy plus ipilimumab.

In nucleotides, the CDR3 is TGTGCCAGCAGCAGGACTAGCGGCACCGGGGAGCTGTTTTTT. Translating gives CASSRTSGTGELFF. The chain uses TRBV5-4 and TRBJ2-2, with 10 bases identical to TRBD2. This CDR3 has 14 amino acids. V gave up 4 bases and J gave up 4 bases; unmatched junction bases: 1. CDR1 and CDR2 (germline): SGHNT, YYREEE (reference sequence). Full variable domain (rest looked up from reference TRBV5-4 and TRBJ2-2): ETGVTQSPTHLIKTRGQQVTLRCSSQSGHNTVSWYQQALGQGPQFIFQYYREEENGRGNFPPRFSGLQFPNYSSELNVNALELDDSALYLCASSRTSGTGELFFGEGSRLTVL.